This T cell receptor beta chain was sequenced for a study of cytomegalovirus exposure and HLA in healthy donors. Findings of the study overall: Roughly even sequencing depth across donors was the assumption behind the presence/absence analyses.

The CDR3 contains 10 residues. Germline V gene data show CDR1 as SQVTM and CDR2 as ANQGSEA. Trimming took 6 bases from V and 8 from J; bases not matched to a gene: 3. Concerning this clone itself: The target antigen is unknown.

PCR primers comprised 60 Vbeta and 13 Jbeta primers. Clones were sequenced by immunoSEQ multiplex PCR, and TCRdb holds only the in-frame ones, with some missing. The sample records roughly 120,000 clones, over 70% being singletons. This sequence was found in a female donor in good health and CMV-seropositive. Sequencing was carried out using PBMCs. The rearrangement uses TRBV29-1 and TRBJ1-1; 7 positions match TRBD1. Here the CDR3 reads CSVGGLEAFF. CDR3 sequence (DNA): TGCAGCGTAGGGGGCCTCGAAGCTTTCTTT.